One and the same sample provided the 25 T cell receptor beta chains below, sequenced in a study of shared clonotypes between healthy human individuals (TCRdb year 2020). The library came from the immunoSEQ multiplex PCR assay. TCRdb took over this immuneACCESS table, retaining in-frame rearrangements with V and J assigned. Such tables are incomplete; in checked studies, under half of the missing clones stem from an unresolved V gene, and the remainder is unexplained. The sample table shows 950,000 to 1,200,000 clones, and about 80% are seen once. Of the sample, 0.89% falls within the top ten clones. Sequenced: memory CD4+ T cells from PBMCs. This specimen's cell subset or site label, per the study, means: CD45RA-negative fraction. These TCRs come from a young man in good health. Some clones in this sample may be carry-over from other donors' samples.

The chain combines TRBV7-8 with TRBJ2-1, with D uncertain. This CDR3 contains 11 residues. Germline V gene data show CDR1 as SGHVS and CDR2 as FQNEAQ. The germline V and J ends were trimmed by 1 base and 8 bases, with 3 bases remaining between them. This CDR3 is CASSLVYEQFF. The CDR3 DNA sequence: TGTGCCAGCAGCTTAGTCTATGAGCAGTTCTTC.

The chain carries TRBV7-9 and TRBJ1-4, with D perhaps matching TRBD1 (5 bases). V gave up 6 bases and J gave up 8 bases, with 13 bases separating them. CDR1 and CDR2 (germline): SEHNR, FQNEAQ (reference sequence). The CDR3 runs 13 residues. CDR3 nucleotide sequence: TGTGCCAGCAGTATATCAGGGATAGAAAAACTGTTTTTT. It translates to CASSISGIEKLFF.

The V and J genes are TRBV4-3 and TRBJ2-1; 7 bases fit TRBD2. The V gene's germline CDR1 is LGHNA and CDR2 YSLEER. Trimming cost V 1 base and J 4 bases; bases outside gene matches: 4. This CDR3 comprises 15 residues. The CDR3 DNA reads TGCGCCAGCAGCCAAGTCCGCGGGGGTTACAATGAGCAGTTCTTC. Its translation is CASSQVRGGYNEQFF.

The chain is built from TRBV5-1 and TRBJ2-7; 7 positions match TRBD1. The V and J ends lost 0 bases and 0 bases, in that order; junction bases with no gene match: 6. The germline CDR1 and CDR2 sequences are SGHRS and YFSETQ. This CDR3 spans 16 amino acids. This CDR3 is CASSLAGRGISYEQYF. The CDR3 DNA sequence: TGCGCCAGCAGCTTGGCCGGCAGGGGGATCTCCTACGAGCAGTACTTC.

This clone showed up just a few times. This chain uses TRBV18 with TRBJ1-2; possible D gene TRBD1, 5 bases. V lost 4 bases and J lost 4, with 19 bases in between. Germline CDR1 reads KGHSH; CDR2 reads LQKENI. This CDR3 is 16 amino acids long. The CDR3 DNA sequence: TGTGCCAGCTCACGCACAGGACTCTCGACGGTCTATGGCTACACCTTC. Translation gives CASSRTGLSTVYGYTF.

V gene TRBV11-2 combines with J gene TRBJ2-7, with D possibly TRBD1 on 5 matching bases. The ends were cut back, 5 bases at V and 3 bases at J, with 14 bases in the middle. CDR1 is SGHAT and CDR2 is FQNNGV in the germline V gene. The CDR3 is made up of 14 amino acids. The CDR3 spells CASSRGHGYYEQYF. CDR3 in DNA: TGTGCCAGCAGCCGCGGACACGGATACTACGAGCAGTACTTC.

The chain combines TRBV7-3 with TRBJ2-2, with D maybe TRBD1 (5 bases). The CDR3 is 14 residues long. V lost 10 bases and J lost 7, with 19 bases in between. Germline V gene lookup returns CDR1 SGHTA and CDR2 FQGTGA. The CDR3: CATRPGPSYGELFF. The CDR3 DNA is TGTGCCACCAGACCAGGGCCATCTTACGGGGAGCTGTTTTTT.

CDR3 bases: TGTGCCAGCAGCGCGGGGTTAAACTATGGAGAGACCCAGTACTTC. It is translated as CASSAGLNYGETQYF. The chain combines TRBV9 with TRBJ2-5, with D maybe TRBD2 (5 bases). Germline V lookup: CDR1 SGDLS, CDR2 YYNGEE. This CDR3 comprises 15 residues. Trimming removed 3 bases at V and 4 bases at J, with 16 bases between.

The J gene is TRBJ1-4, the V gene TRBV6-5; the D is unclear. The CDR3 is 10 residues long. Trimming took off 8 bases at V and 13 bases at J, with 11 bases between the two ends. Germline CDR1 and CDR2: MNHEY and SVGAGI. The CDR3 region is CASPWGGLFF. CDR3 nucleotide sequence: TGTGCCAGCCCTTGGGGTGGACTGTTTTTT.

The chain is built from TRBV9 and TRBJ2-3; TRBD2 matches 13 bases. V lost 4 bases to trimming and J lost 4 bases; unmatched junction nucleotides: 3. The germline V gene has CDR1 SGDLS and CDR2 YYNGEE. The CDR3 is 15 residues long. CDR3 protein: CASSTSGREPDTQYF. The CDR3 bases are TGTGCCAGCAGCACTAGCGGGAGGGAGCCAGATACGCAGTATTTT.

V and J are TRBV29-1 and TRBJ2-5, with 8 bases aligning to TRBD2. The closer fit of TRBJ2-7 to the DNA end suggests the J call may be wrong. The CDR3 totals 13 residues. In germline, CDR1 is SQVTM, CDR2 ANQGSEA. The DNA of the CDR3 is TGCAGCGTCGCAAGGACTAGCTTGGGCGAGCAGTACTTC. Translation gives CSVARTSLGEQYF.

The rearrangement links TRBV7-8 to TRBJ2-3, with 8 bases fitting TRBD2. Germline assignment: CDR1 SGHVS and CDR2 FQNEAQ. Germline trimming cut 4 bases from V and 11 bases from J; bases unmatched to any gene: 2. CDR3 size: 11 residues. CDR3 amino acids: CASSSGLGQYF. In DNA, the CDR3 is TGTGCCAGCAGCTCGGGACTAGGGCAGTATTTT.

The genes are TRBV25-1 and TRBJ2-2; D is perhaps TRBD1 (6 bases). Looked up from germline, CDR1 is MGHDK and CDR2 is SYGVNS. V shed 4 bases and J shed 6 bases, with 9 bases lying between them. This CDR3 comprises 13 residues. In DNA, the CDR3 is TGTGCCAGCAGTGCACAGGGCGCCGGGGAGCTGTTTTTT. It codes for CASSAQGAGELFF.

The chain carries TRBV6-1 and TRBJ2-4; the match to TRBD1 covers 8 bases. V lost 5 bases and J lost 6; bases outside the gene matches: 6. This CDR3 spans 14 amino acids. Germline lookup yields CDR1 MNHNS and CDR2 SASEGT. DNA for the CDR3: TGTGCCAGCAGTCTGGACAGGGCAGGAAACATTCAGTACTTC. Translation gives CASSLDRAGNIQYF.

The J gene is TRBJ2-2, the V gene TRBV11-2; perhaps D is TRBD1 or TRBD2 (5 bases each). V lost 5 bases to trimming and J lost 4 bases, with 14 bases between them. In germline, CDR1 is SGHAT, CDR2 FQNNGV. The CDR3 runs to 15 residues. The DNA for the CDR3 is TGTGCCAGCAGCCCCAGACGGGACCCCACCGGGGAGCTGTTTTTT. It yields the protein CASSPRRDPTGELFF.

The genes are TRBV30 and TRBJ2-7; possibly TRBD2 for D (7 bases). CDR3 length equals 13 residues. Germline CDR1 is GTSNPN and CDR2 is SVGIG (reference sequence). Trimming pared 0 bases from V and 6 bases from J, leaving 12 bases between. The CDR3 nucleotides are TGTGCCTGGAGTGTAGGGGGGAGGGCCGAGCAGTACTTC. Translating it yields CAWSVGGRAEQYF.

The V call is TRBV5-1, the J call TRBJ2-5; D is unresolved. Germline CDR1 SGHRS, CDR2 YFSETQ. This CDR3 spans 13 amino acids. The V and J ends lost 5 bases and 4 bases respectively, with 12 bases between them. In DNA, the CDR3 is TGCGCCAGCAGTTGGTCCCCGCTAGAGACCCAGTACTTC. It yields the protein CASSWSPLETQYF.

The chain has TRBV5-1 and TRBJ2-5; 11 bases line up with TRBD1. J was trimmed by 3 bases and V by 3 bases; bases with no gene match: 10. The CDR3 sequence is 17 residues long. Germline V gene sequence: CDR1 SGHRS, CDR2 YFSETQ. The DNA of the CDR3 is TGCGCCAGCAGCTCCGGGACAGGGGGTAGAAAGAAAGAGACCCAGTACTTC. Protein: CASSSGTGGRKKETQYF.

The rearrangement joins TRBV5-6 to TRBJ1-4; no firm D call. This CDR3 spans 16 amino acids. V was cut by 5 bases and J by 6 bases, with 20 bases left in between. Per the germline V gene, CDR1 is SGHDT and CDR2 is YYEEEE. The CDR3, as DNA: TGTGCCAGCAGTGGGAATCAAGGACCTGTATATGAAAAACTGTTTTTT. The encoded protein is CASSGNQGPVYEKLFF.

The chain combines TRBV7-9 with TRBJ2-2, with 9 nucleotides matching TRBD1. The CDR3 is made up of 17 amino acids. CDR1 and CDR2 (germline): SEHNR, FQNEAQ (reference sequence). V was pared by 7 bases and J by 5 bases, with 14 bases of the junction left unmatched. CDR3: CASTPFGQGQGTGELFF. The DNA of the CDR3 is TGTGCCAGCACCCCCTTTGGGCAAGGACAGGGGACCGGGGAGCTGTTTTTT. Combining the CDR3 with reference TRBV7-9 and TRBJ2-2 gives the whole variable domain DTGVSQNPRHKITKRGQNVTFRCDPISEHNRLYWYRQTLGQGPEFLTYFQNEAQLEKSRLLSDRFSAERPKGSFSTLEIQRTEQGDSAMYLCASTPFGQGQGTGELFFGEGSRLTVL.

This chain links TRBV7-9 with TRBJ2-5; 10 bases are shared with TRBD1. Germline CDR1 reads SEHNR; CDR2 reads FQNEAQ (reference sequence). V shed 5 bases and J 4 bases; nucleotides not matched to a gene: 4. This CDR3 comprises 14 residues. The CDR3 sequence is CASSRDRGGETQYF. CDR3 coding DNA: TGTGCCAGCAGCCGGGACAGGGGAGGAGAGACCCAGTACTTC.

This clone was detected once. The rearrangement links TRBV12-5 to TRBJ2-5, with D unclear. The V end was cut by 7 bases, the J end by 5 bases, with 11 bases between. Germline CDR1 is LGHNT and CDR2 is FRNRAP. This CDR3 is 12 amino acids long. The DNA for the CDR3 is TGTGCTAGTGCCCTAGAACAGGAGACCCAGTACTTC. Translated: CASALEQETQYF.

The chain uses TRBV5-1 and TRBJ2-2; D is unresolved. CDR1 and CDR2 (germline): SGHRS, YFSETQ. This CDR3 region has 14 residues. Between the trimmed V and J ends, which lost 1 base and 7 bases, there was a span of 11 bases. CDR3 region: CASSLSGDVGELFF. CDR3 DNA: TGCGCCAGCAGCTTGTCCGGAGATGTCGGGGAGCTGTTTTTT. Variable domain in full (rest from reference TRBV5-1 and TRBJ2-2): KAGVTQTPRYLIKTRGQQVTLSCSPISGHRSVSWYQQTPGQGLQFLFEYFSETQRNKGNFPGRFSGRQFSNSRSEMNVSTLELGDSALYLCASSLSGDVGELFFGEGSRLTVL.

The chain combines TRBV5-4 with TRBJ1-2, with 7 positions matching TRBD1. Germline values: CDR1 SGHNT, CDR2 YYREEE (reference sequence). With 0 bases clipped from V and 2 bases from J, the junction kept 7 bases outside the gene matches. The CDR3 covers 16 residues. The CDR3 nucleotides are TGTGCCAGCAGCTTGGGGGCCCCAGGGGGAAACTATGGCTACACCTTC. Translating gives CASSLGAPGGNYGYTF.

This clone turned up a few times. The chain has TRBV29-1 and TRBJ2-5; D gene uncertain. The tail of the sequence fits TRBJ2-7 better, so the J call may be wrong. The CDR3 totals 13 residues. From germline, CDR1 is SQVTM and CDR2 ANQGSEA. Written as DNA, the CDR3 is TGCAGCGTTGTGCTAATGAAGTCAGACGAGCAGTACTTC. This codes for CSVVLMKSDEQYF.